This T cell receptor (beta chain) is from a study of regulatory T cells in long-lasting Graves disease. This CDR3 comprises 13 residues. Germline CDR1 SQVTM, CDR2 ANQGSEA. Through Arm-PCR of CDR3 regions and iRepertoire HTBI primers, TCR beta libraries were built. MiXCR, run by TCRdb on the multiplex PCR reads, gives a single entry per CDR3 protein. The data show hundreds of thousands of distinct CDR3 sequences, with about 14% seen just once and more than 8.5% held by the top ten. Time point: newly diagnosed GD, antithyroid drugs for less than 3 months. Construction of the TCR library relied on RNA isolated from PBMCs. These data were also reused for a study on T cells in Graves' hyperthyroidism and ophthalmopathy. From that second work: First-round RT-PCR of the TCR CDR3 relied on the HTBI primer set.

The origin of this receptor is a man aged 25 to 40 with Graves disease. The specimen comprised peripheral blood mononuclear cells (PBMCs), sampled at new diagnosis, from a patient treated with antithyroid drugs. The V call is TRBV29-1, the J call TRBJ2-1, with D possibly matching TRBD2 (5 bases). CDR3 coding DNA: TGCAGTTACACTAGAGGCTCCTACAATGAGCAGTTCTTC. Translated: CSYTRGSYNEQFF.